The 3 T cell receptor beta chains in this list originate from one sample, sequenced in a study of T cells in localized non-small cell lung cancer. The table came from immunoSEQ multiplex PCR; TCRdb's copy has only in-frame clones and leaves some out. This sample has under 35,000 clones, with 92% found just once. This material consisted of peripheral blood mononuclear cells, taken before any cancer treatment. The receptors shown here come from a woman between 35 and 70 years old with stage III lung adenocarcinoma.

This clone came up once. The gene calls are TRBV18 and TRBJ2-1, with a tentative D call TRBD2 (6 bases). Trimming took 3 bases from V and 7 from J, leaving 16 bases between them. This CDR3 contains 15 residues. Germline lookup yields CDR1 KGHSH and CDR2 LQKENI. CDR3 coding DNA: TGTGCCAGCTCACCTAGCGGAAGAACGGTTAATGAGCAGTTCTTC. This codes for CASSPSGRTVNEQFF.

Only one count was recorded for this clone. The chain employs TRBV19 and TRBJ1-3; D may be TRBD1 (5 bases). The V and J ends lost 8 bases and 4 bases respectively, with 9 bases between them. The CDR3 runs 12 residues. CDR1 is LNHDA, CDR2 SQIVND, per germline (reference sequence). CDR3 nucleotides: TGTGCCAGTGGGACTCCCGGAAACACCATATATTTT. This sequence encodes CASGTPGNTIYF.

The CDR3 nucleotides read TGTGCCAGTAGTACCAGGGACAGAGAAAGAGGCTACACCTTC. Amino acid sequence: CASSTRDRERGYTF. The rearrangement uses TRBV19 and TRBJ1-2; 7 nucleotides agree with TRBD1. Unmatched junction bases numbered 10, after V lost 4 bases and J lost 8 bases. This CDR3 spans 14 amino acids. In germline, CDR1 is LNHDA, CDR2 SQIVND (reference sequence).